Reported below is one T cell receptor beta chain. These data are taken from a study of CD8 T cells in ankylosing spondylitis. TCRdb re-called the 5' RACE reads with MiXCR, one entry per CDR3 protein. The sample consists of hundreds of thousands of distinct CDR3 sequences, approximately 20% of them appearing once. From germline, CDR1 is KGHDR and CDR2 SFDVKD. Trimming removed 7 bases from V and 3 bases from J, with 15 bases in between. There are 15 residues in the CDR3. The receptor was isolated from a male donor with ankylosing spondylitis or in good health (not recorded which). The V gene is TRBV24-1, the J gene TRBJ1-5; D may be TRBD1 (6 bases). The sequenced sample was blood, either unsorted or a sorted T cell fraction (not recorded which). CDR3 sequence: CATSSGGASNQPQHF. CDR3 coding DNA: TGTGCCACCAGCTCGGGGGGGGCTTCCAATCAGCCCCAGCATTTT.